Following are 15 T cell receptor beta chains from one sample sequenced in a study of glioma-infiltrating T cells after dendritic cell vaccination. This table comes from immunoSEQ multiplex PCR, and its TCRdb copy is limited to in-frame clones, with some not included. The table records about 92,000 clones, about nine tenths of them present only once. The sequencing used blood, collected before dendritic cell vaccination. The receptors derive from a human donor with glioblastoma.

The J gene is TRBJ1-4, the V gene TRBV7-9; perhaps TRBD1 as D (6 bases). Deletions cut 0 bases from V and 8 bases from J, with 16 bases between. The CDR3 has 16 amino acids. Germline-derived CDR1 and CDR2 are SEHNR and FQNEAQ (reference sequence). CDR3 in amino acids: CASSLAFEGDYEKLFF. Here the CDR3 DNA reads TGTGCCAGCAGCTTAGCGTTTGAGGGGGATTACGAAAAACTGTTTTTT.

Concerning this clone itself: The same CDR3 can be traced to other DNA sequences in this sample. This chain connects TRBV5-1 to TRBJ2-3; 9 bases are a match to TRBD2. The V and J ends lost 3 bases and 1 base, in that order; junction bases with no gene match: 3. The CDR3 is 15 amino acids. The germline V gene encodes CDR1 SGHRS and CDR2 YFSETQ. DNA of the CDR3: TGCGCCAGCAGCTCACTAGCGGGCGGCACAGATACGCAGTATTTT. It specifies CASSSLAGGTDTQYF.

The chain carries TRBV4-1 and TRBJ2-7; 9 positions match TRBD1. This CDR3 region has 15 residues. CDR1 MGHRA and CDR2 YSYEKL come from the germline V gene. Unmatched junction bases numbered 4, after V lost 2 bases and J lost 2 bases. The CDR3 DNA is TGCGCCAGCAGCCAATTGGGACAGGGCGCCTACGAGCAGTACTTC. It codes for CASSQLGQGAYEQYF.

CDR3: CARSFTGLAGNTGELFF. The CDR3 nucleotides read TGTGCCAGAAGCTTTACGGGACTAGCGGGGAACACCGGGGAGCTGTTTTTT. V gene TRBV5-3 combines with J gene TRBJ2-2; 12 positions agree with TRBD2. TRBV5-3 is an ORF for which the function is uncertain. The length of the CDR3 is 17 residues. Unmatched junction bases numbered 3, after V lost 2 bases and J lost 1 base.

The chain has TRBV6-5 and TRBJ2-7, with 7 nucleotides matching TRBD1. The V gene end was trimmed by 5 bases and the J gene end by 3 bases; junction bases not matched to a gene: 10. The germline V gene encodes CDR1 MNHEY and CDR2 SVGAGI. The CDR3 is made up of 15 amino acids. The CDR3 DNA reads TGTGCCAGCAGTCTAGCCCCAAGGGGGCGCTACGAGCAGTACTTC. Its translation is CASSLAPRGRYEQYF.

The chain links TRBV19 to TRBJ2-1; TRBD2 aligns across 8 bases. The V gene's germline CDR1 is LNHDA and CDR2 SQIVND (reference sequence). Trimming cost V 8 bases and J 5 bases; bases outside gene matches: 11. This CDR3 spans 15 amino acids. The CDR3 DNA is TGTGCCAGTGCCAGGGAGCGGGGGACCCACAATGAGCAGTTCTTC. Its protein product is CASARERGTHNEQFF. Filled out from reference TRBV19 and TRBJ2-1, the complete variable domain reads DGGITQSPKYLFRKEGQNVTLSCEQNLNHDAMYWYRQDPGQGLRLIYYSQIVNDFQKGDIAEGYSVSREKKESFPLTVTSAQKNPTAFYLCASARERGTHNEQFFGPGTRLTVL.

This chain links TRBV7-2 with TRBJ2-7; tentatively, D is TRBD2 (5 bases). The germline V gene encodes CDR1 SGHTA and CDR2 FQGNSA. CDR3 length: 15 residues. The V end lost 2 bases, the J end lost 0 bases, and 11 bases lay between the germline ends. The CDR3 region has the DNA TGTGCCAGCAGCTTAAATCGGGGTTCCTCCTACGAGCAGTACTTC. Its protein product is CASSLNRGSSYEQYF.

This sequence joins TRBV7-8 and TRBJ1-5, with 10 bases aligning to TRBD1. The CDR3 spans 15 residues. V shed 3 bases and J 7 bases; nucleotides not matched to a gene: 6. Germline values: CDR1 SGHVS, CDR2 FQNEAQ. The CDR3 region is CASSFLTGGGQPQHF. For the CDR3, the DNA is TGTGCCAGCAGCTTCCTGACAGGGGGCGGGCAGCCCCAGCATTTT.

J is TRBJ1-4 and V is TRBV28; TRBD1 matches 10 bases. This CDR3 has 15 amino acids. The V and J ends lost 8 bases and 7 bases, in that order; junction bases with no gene match: 10. CDR1 is MDHEN, CDR2 SYDVKM, per germline. The CDR3 DNA is TGTGCCAGCGGCGGGACAGGACAGGGGGGTGAAAAACTGTTTTTT. This codes for CASGGTGQGGEKLFF.

The chain links TRBV6-5 to TRBJ2-1, with 10 bases fitting TRBD1. J was trimmed by 7 bases and V by 6 bases; bases with no gene match: 6. CDR3 size: 14 residues. In germline, CDR1 is MNHEY, CDR2 SVGAGI. CDR3 sequence reads: CASSFDRGLNEQFF. In DNA, the CDR3 is TGTGCCAGCAGCTTCGACAGGGGGCTGAATGAGCAGTTCTTC.

The chain combines TRBV5-4 with TRBJ1-2; D possibly corresponds to TRBD1 (5 bases). The CDR3 covers 14 residues. The V and J ends lost 6 bases and 4 bases respectively, with 16 bases between them. Germline values: CDR1 SGHNT, CDR2 YYREEE (reference sequence). The chain's CDR3 is CASNPGGDSYGYTF. The CDR3 DNA reads as TGTGCCAGCAATCCCGGGGGTGATAGCTATGGCTACACCTTC. Combining the CDR3 with reference TRBV5-4 and TRBJ1-2 gives the whole variable domain ETGVTQSPTHLIKTRGQQVTLRCSSQSGHNTVSWYQQALGQGPQFIFQYYREEENGRGNFPPRFSGLQFPNYSSELNVNALELDDSALYLCASNPGGDSYGYTFGSGTRLTVV.

This chain joins TRBV6-5 and TRBJ1-1; the match to TRBD1 covers 8 bases. This CDR3 region has 15 residues. V shed 5 bases, J shed 4 bases, and the junction held 9 bases outside the gene matches. The germline V gene encodes CDR1 MNHEY and CDR2 SVGAGI. The CDR3 coding sequence is TGTGCCAGCAGTCCCCTCCAGGGGGCTGGCACTGAAGCTTTCTTT. It encodes CASSPLQGAGTEAFF.

The V and J genes are TRBV18 and TRBJ2-5; TRBD2 is a possible D gene (5 bases). CDR1 and CDR2 (germline): KGHSH, LQKENI. The CDR3 has 13 residues. With 4 bases removed from V and 5 bases from J, the gap between germline ends came to 11 bases. The CDR3 DNA reads as TGTGCCAGCTCACTCGGACTTGGGGAGACCCAGTACTTC. Residues: CASSLGLGETQYF. The whole variable domain, remainder taken from reference TRBV18 and TRBJ2-5, is NAGVMQNPRHLVRRRGQEARLRCSPMKGHSHVYWYRQLPEEGLKFMVYLQKENIIDESGMPKERFSAEFPKEGPSILRIQQVVRGDSAAYFCASSLGLGETQYFGPGTRLLVL.

CDR3 DNA: TGCGCCAGCAGCTCCCGAGGCTCGGAGGCGCGGGAGACCCAGTACTTC. Translated, it gives CASSSRGSEARETQYF. This sequence joins TRBV4-1 and TRBJ2-5; weak D call: TRBD2 (5 bases). This CDR3 has 16 amino acids. CDR1 is MGHRA and CDR2 is YSYEKL in the germline V gene. The V end lost 5 bases, the J end lost 5 bases, and 21 bases lay between the germline ends.

The gene calls are TRBV11-2 and TRBJ1-1; 12 nucleotides line up with TRBD1. This CDR3 comprises 18 residues. CDR1 SGHAT and CDR2 FQNNGV come from the germline V gene. V trimming: 2 bases; J trimming: 2 bases; junction bases outside the gene matches: 9. CDR3 residues: CASSLPGTGGSFNTEAFF. CDR3 coding DNA: TGTGCCAGCAGCTTACCCGGGACAGGGGGCAGTTTTAACACTGAAGCTTTCTTT.